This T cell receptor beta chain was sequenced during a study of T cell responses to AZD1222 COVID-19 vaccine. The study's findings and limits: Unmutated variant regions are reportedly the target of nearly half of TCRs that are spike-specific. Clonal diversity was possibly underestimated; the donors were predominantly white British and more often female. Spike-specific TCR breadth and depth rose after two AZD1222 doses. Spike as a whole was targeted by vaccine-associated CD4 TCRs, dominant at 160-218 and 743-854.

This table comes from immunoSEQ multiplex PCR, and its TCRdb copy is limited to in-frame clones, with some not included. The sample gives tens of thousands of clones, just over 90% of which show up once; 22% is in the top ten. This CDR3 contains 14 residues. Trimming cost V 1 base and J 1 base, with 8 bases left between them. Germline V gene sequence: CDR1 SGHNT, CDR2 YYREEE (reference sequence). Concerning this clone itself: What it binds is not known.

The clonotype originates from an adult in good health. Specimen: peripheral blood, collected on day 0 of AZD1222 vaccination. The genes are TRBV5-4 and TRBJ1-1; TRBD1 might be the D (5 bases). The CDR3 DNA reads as TGTGCCAGCAGCTTGATCGGGACGAACACTGAAGCTTTCTTT. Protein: CASSLIGTNTEAFF.